The 27 T cell receptor beta chains below were found in one sample sequenced in a study of shared clonotypes between healthy human individuals. The table came from immunoSEQ multiplex PCR; TCRdb's copy has only in-frame clones and leaves some out. This table holds approximately 640,000 clones, roughly 87% found once. Sample: memory CD8+ T cells from PBMCs. Regarding subset: CD45RO+ cells pooled with CCR7-negative TemRA cells. The receptors stem from a young man in good health. Some clones in this sample may be carry-over from other donors' samples.

About this clone itself: Other DNA sequences of this sample code for an identical CDR3. DNA for the CDR3: TGTGCCAGCAGCCTCACCCGGGACGCACTGAACACTGAAGCTTTCTTT. This translates into CASSLTRDALNTEAFF. The chain carries TRBV28 and TRBJ1-1; the D gene is possibly TRBD1 (5 bases). The ends were cut back, 6 bases at V and 0 bases at J, with 17 bases in the middle. The CDR3 length is 16 residues. In germline, CDR1 is MDHEN, CDR2 SYDVKM.

The V gene is TRBV4-2, the J gene TRBJ2-1; TRBD2 agrees at 9 bases. Germline values: CDR1 LGHNA, CDR2 YNFKEQ. V shed 0 bases and J 9 bases; nucleotides not matched to a gene: 12. This CDR3 has 17 amino acids. CDR3 DNA: TGTGCCAGCAGCCAAGACGAAACAGCGGGAGGCCCAGTTGAGCAGTTCTTC. Translation gives CASSQDETAGGPVEQFF.

The V gene is TRBV27, the J gene TRBJ2-5; TRBD1 aligns across 8 bases. TRBJ2-7 explains the end of the DNA better; the J call may be wrong. The germline V gene encodes CDR1 MNHEY and CDR2 SMNVEV (reference sequence). The CDR3 is made up of 13 amino acids. The CDR3 spells CASSDGQGYEQYF. The CDR3 DNA follows: TGTGCCAGCAGCGACGGACAGGGCTACGAGCAGTACTTC.

The CDR3 protein is CASSFRGGTEKLFF. The CDR3 DNA reads as TGTGCCAGCAGTTTTCGTGGGGGCACGGAAAAACTGTTTTTT. The chain employs TRBV28 and TRBJ1-4; TRBD1 might be the D (6 bases). CDR1 is MDHEN and CDR2 is SYDVKM in the germline V gene. This CDR3 has 14 amino acids. Trimming shortened V by 3 bases and J by 8 bases, and 13 bases separated the two germline ends.

This chain joins TRBV9 and TRBJ2-5; D call uncertain. The CDR3 consists of 12 residues. CDR1 is SGDLS and CDR2 is YYNGEE in the germline V gene. Trimming shortened V by 3 bases and J by 0 bases, and 3 bases separated the two germline ends. CDR3 protein: CASSADQETQYF. CDR3 DNA sequence: TGTGCCAGCAGCGCAGACCAAGAGACCCAGTACTTC. The complete variable domain, with remaining parts taken from reference TRBV9 and TRBJ2-5, reads DSGVTQTPKHLITATGQRVTLRCSPRSGDLSVYWYQQSLDQGLQFLIQYYNGEERAKGNILERFSAQQFPDLHSELNLSSLELGDSALYFCASSADQETQYFGPGTRLLVL.

The J gene is TRBJ1-1, the V gene TRBV28, with D possibly TRBD1 on 5 matching bases. This CDR3 comprises 12 residues. CDR1 and CDR2 (germline): MDHEN, SYDVKM. Trimming removed 6 bases from V and 7 bases from J, with 12 bases in between. CDR3 in amino acids: CASRIRASEAFF. DNA for the CDR3: TGTGCCAGCAGAATCAGGGCGAGTGAAGCTTTCTTT.

The rearrangement links TRBV28 to TRBJ2-7; 11 positions agree with TRBD1. The germline CDR1 and CDR2 sequences are MDHEN and SYDVKM. The CDR3 runs to 20 residues. V trimming: 3 bases; J trimming: 6 bases; junction bases outside the gene matches: 22. CDR3 protein: CASSLEFNELRDRGGFEQYF. CDR3 nucleotides: TGTGCCAGCAGTTTGGAGTTTAACGAGCTCCGGGACAGGGGGGGGTTCGAGCAGTACTTC.

The chain has TRBV25-1 and TRBJ2-5; D may be TRBD2 (6 bases). Germline values: CDR1 MGHDK, CDR2 SYGVNS. The V end lost 6 bases, the J end lost 5 bases, and 25 bases lay between the germline ends. The CDR3 has 17 amino acids. DNA of the CDR3: TGTGCCAGCAGCGAAATTCCTGACCTGGAGGGATGGGAGACCCAGTACTTC. This gives the protein CASSEIPDLEGWETQYF. The variable domain in full, completed from reference TRBV25-1 and TRBJ2-5, reads EADIYQTPRYLVIGTGKKITLECSQTMGHDKMYWYQQDPGMELHLIHYSYGVNSTEKGDLSSESTVSRIRTEHFPLTLESARPSHTSQYLCASSEIPDLEGWETQYFGPGTRLLVL.

V gene TRBV9 combines with J gene TRBJ2-1; 9 bases are shared with TRBD2. The V gene's germline CDR1 is SGDLS and CDR2 YYNGEE. The CDR3 has 17 residues. Trimming took 1 base from V and 8 from J; bases not matched to a gene: 13. CDR3 residues: CASSVRVAGDPRHEQFF. The CDR3 DNA is TGTGCCAGCAGCGTAAGGGTAGCGGGGGACCCTCGGCATGAGCAGTTCTTC. The full variable domain, its missing parts supplied by reference TRBV9 and TRBJ2-1, is DSGVTQTPKHLITATGQRVTLRCSPRSGDLSVYWYQQSLDQGLQFLIQYYNGEERAKGNILERFSAQQFPDLHSELNLSSLELGDSALYFCASSVRVAGDPRHEQFFGPGTRLTVL.

The chain joins TRBV19 to TRBJ1-5; D possibly corresponds to TRBD1 (6 bases). V was shortened by 6 bases and J by 5 bases, with 17 bases between the two germline ends. The CDR3 has 15 residues. CDR1 is LNHDA and CDR2 is SQIVND in the germline V gene (reference sequence). The CDR3 bases are TGTGCCAGTAGAAAGCGGACAGCCGCTCATCAGCCCCAGCATTTT. Translated: CASRKRTAAHQPQHF.

This chain links TRBV9 with TRBJ2-1; 11 bases are a match to TRBD1. V dropped 3 bases and J dropped 2; count of bases not matched to a gene: 4. CDR3 length: 16 amino acids. The germline V gene encodes CDR1 SGDLS and CDR2 YYNGEE. The CDR3 loop is CASSDRTGGAYNEQFF. As DNA, the CDR3 is TGTGCCAGCAGCGACCGGACAGGGGGCGCCTACAATGAGCAGTTCTTC.

The V and J genes are TRBV28 and TRBJ2-1; D uncertain. Germline-derived CDR1 and CDR2 are MDHEN and SYDVKM. V lost 5 bases and J 4 bases, leaving 18 bases between the germline ends. This CDR3 is 16 amino acids long. The CDR3 sequence: CASSLGIRKTYNEQFF. The CDR3 nucleotides read TGTGCCAGCAGTCTGGGTATCCGCAAGACTTACAATGAGCAGTTCTTC. The whole variable domain, remainder taken from reference TRBV28 and TRBJ2-1, is DVKVTQSSRYLVKRTGEKVFLECVQDMDHENMFWYRQDPGLGLRLIYFSYDVKMKEKGDIPEGYSVSREKKERFSLILESASTNQTSMYLCASSLGIRKTYNEQFFGPGTRLTVL.

Comments on this clone: This specimen includes other DNA sequences encoding the same CDR3. This chain joins TRBV9 and TRBJ2-7; D is unclear. This CDR3 comprises 14 residues. The V end lost 0 bases, the J end lost 2 bases, and 9 bases lay between the germline ends. In germline, CDR1 is SGDLS, CDR2 YYNGEE. For the CDR3, the DNA is TGTGCCAGCAGCGTAGGTGGGAAAACCTACGAGCAGTACTTC. Translating it yields CASSVGGKTYEQYF.

V is TRBV7-6 and J is TRBJ2-1; a weak D match, TRBD2 (6 bases). The CDR3 is made up of 17 amino acids. Germline loops: CDR1 SGHVS, CDR2 FNYEAQ. Trimming removed 7 bases from V and 3 bases from J, with 22 bases in between. CDR3 loop: CASTRDVTSPLYNEQFF. CDR3 DNA sequence: TGTGCCAGCACTCGCGACGTTACTAGCCCCCTCTACAATGAGCAGTTCTTC.

J is TRBJ2-7 and V is TRBV4-3; the match to TRBD2 covers 7 bases. Trimming removed 3 bases from V and 0 bases from J; junction bases left unmatched: 5. Germline V gene sequence: CDR1 LGHNA, CDR2 YSLEER. This CDR3 comprises 15 residues. The CDR3 reads CASSHYGRTSYEQYF. The CDR3 DNA sequence: TGCGCCAGCAGCCATTACGGGAGGACCTCCTACGAGCAGTACTTC.

The chain joins TRBV11-2 to TRBJ2-3; 11 positions agree with TRBD2. J lost 0 bases, V lost 4 bases, and 6 bases had no gene match. The CDR3 extends over 17 amino acids. Germline V CDR1 and CDR2: SGHAT, FQNNGV. DNA of the CDR3: TGTGCCAGCAGCTACCGACTAGCGGGACCTAGCACAGATACGCAGTATTTT. Translation: CASSYRLAGPSTDTQYF.

This clone was picked up one time. The rearrangement uses TRBV4-3 and TRBJ2-7; D is uncertain. Trimming cost V 1 base and J 3 bases, with 7 bases left between them. This CDR3 is built from 13 residues. Germline lookup yields CDR1 LGHNA and CDR2 YSLEER. The CDR3: CASSQGQDYEQYF. The CDR3 bases are TGCGCCAGCAGCCAAGGGCAGGACTACGAGCAGTACTTC.

The gene calls are TRBV27 and TRBJ1-5; maybe TRBD1 (6 bases). Germline CDR1 is MNHEY and CDR2 is SMNVEV (reference sequence). This CDR3 is 15 amino acids long. The germline V and J ends were trimmed by 2 bases and 0 bases, with 8 bases remaining between them. CDR3 sequence: CASSLGQFSNQPQHF. In DNA, the CDR3 is TGTGCCAGCAGTTTAGGACAGTTTAGCAATCAGCCCCAGCATTTT.

The J gene is TRBJ2-7, the V gene TRBV29-1; TRBD1 might be the D (5 bases). The germline gives CDR1 SQVTM, CDR2 ANQGSEA. There are 13 residues in the CDR3. Trimming took 4 bases from V and 3 from J, leaving 13 bases between them. Here the CDR3 DNA reads TGCAGCGTTGGCTTCAGGGCCGGCTACGAGCAGTACTTC. It is translated as CSVGFRAGYEQYF.

This chain joins TRBV29-1 and TRBJ2-2; D unclear. The germline V gene has CDR1 SQVTM and CDR2 ANQGSEA. V was pared by 7 bases and J by 4 bases, with 10 bases between. There are 12 residues in the CDR3. CDR3 loop: CSAVESTGELFF. In DNA form, the CDR3 reads TGCAGCGCCGTAGAATCCACCGGGGAGCTGTTTTTT.

J is TRBJ2-7 and V is TRBV28; TRBD2 matches at 12 bases. Germline V CDR1 and CDR2: MDHEN, SYDVKM. The CDR3 contains 14 residues. The J segment lost 5 bases and the V segment lost 6 bases, leaving 5 bases of the junction unmatched. The CDR3 sequence: CASSLTSGSHEQYF. The CDR3 nucleotides are TGTGCCAGCAGCCTGACTAGCGGGAGCCACGAGCAGTACTTC.

This chain joins TRBV11-3 and TRBJ2-7, with D unclear. The CDR3 contains 12 residues. Germline assignment: CDR1 SGHNT and CDR2 YENEEA. Trimming took off 0 bases at V and 4 bases at J, with 4 bases between the two ends. The CDR3 region has the DNA TGTGCCAGCAGCTTAGACAGTTACGAGCAGTACTTC. Encoded protein: CASSLDSYEQYF.

The chain employs TRBV2 and TRBJ2-5; no firm D call. Germline CDR1 reads SNHLY; CDR2 reads FYNNEI. The V and J ends lost 6 bases and 9 bases respectively, with 8 bases between them. The CDR3 loop spans 10 amino acids. The CDR3 reads CASRERAQYF. The CDR3, as DNA: TGTGCCAGCAGGGAGCGCGCCCAGTACTTC.

This clone has just one count. J is TRBJ1-6 and V is TRBV28; 7 bases are a match to TRBD1. The CDR3 runs 14 residues. CDR1 and CDR2 from the germline V gene are MDHEN and SYDVKM. V lost 5 bases to trimming and J lost 9 bases; unmatched junction nucleotides: 7. In DNA form, the CDR3 reads TGTGCCAGCAGTCCCAGGGGGGTGGGTTCACCCCTCCACTTT. This sequence encodes CASSPRGVGSPLHF.

The chain combines TRBV7-8 with TRBJ2-1, with 10 bases identical to TRBD2. J lost 2 bases, V lost 4 bases, and 5 bases had no gene match. The CDR3 is 16 amino acids. The germline V gene has CDR1 SGHVS and CDR2 FQNEAQ. The CDR3 sequence is CASSSRGLAPYNEQFF. The CDR3 DNA follows: TGTGCCAGCAGCTCTCGGGGACTAGCGCCCTACAATGAGCAGTTCTTC.

The chain is built from TRBV27 and TRBJ2-6; no definite D call. Trimming took 2 bases from V and 0 from J, leaving 8 bases between them. The CDR3 is 16 residues long. Per germline, CDR1 MNHEY and CDR2 SMNVEV (reference sequence). The CDR3 protein is CASSLMERSGANVLTF. CDR3 nucleotide sequence: TGTGCCAGCAGTTTAATGGAACGCTCTGGGGCCAACGTCCTGACTTTC.

At least ten counts were recorded for this clone. This sequence joins TRBV6-1 and TRBJ2-3; D perhaps matches TRBD1 (6 bases). Germline V gene lookup returns CDR1 MNHNS and CDR2 SASEGT. The CDR3 spans 14 residues. Trimming stripped 5 bases from V and 5 bases from J, with 14 bases between. The CDR3 loop is CASSPQTGVDTQYF. The DNA of the CDR3 is TGTGCCAGCAGTCCCCAGACAGGAGTAGATACGCAGTATTTT.